A single sample is the source of the 32 T cell receptor beta chains below, sequenced in a study of immune heterogeneity within non-small cell lung tumors. Bulk tumor genomic DNA, around 600 ng per sample, was the template. Biopsies that were spaced far apart were taken, several per primary tumor, during surgery. Newly diagnosed with untreated non-small cell lung cancer, the patients underwent curative surgery. Amplification of TCR beta CDR3 was performed by multiplex PCR with 32 V and 13 J primers. TCRdb analysed the multiplex PCR reads with MiXCR anew, one entry per CDR3 protein. Of about 12,000 distinct CDR3 sequences listed, around a fifth were seen once; the top ten hold 4.6%. Material: lung tumor tissue. The receptors shown here come from a man aged 60 to 69 with non-small cell lung cancer.

This clonotype has a handful of counts. Its ends do not fully match the called genes, so a read error is possible. This sequence joins TRBV20-1 and TRBJ2-5, with a possible D match to TRBD2 (5 bases). Germline values: CDR1 DFQATT, CDR2 SNEGSKA (reference sequence). The CDR3 runs 13 residues. CDR3 in amino acids: CSARGQTQETQYF. As DNA, the CDR3 is TGCAGTGCAAGAGGGCAGACACAAGAGACCCAGTACTTC.

V is TRBV11-3 and J is TRBJ1-2; 11 nucleotides align to TRBD1. This CDR3 contains 15 residues. Germline V gene data show CDR1 as SGHNT and CDR2 as YENEEA. Losses at the gene ends were 5 bases for V and 4 bases for J; bases not matched to a gene: 6. The CDR3 is CASSPRTGGFYGYTF. For the CDR3, the DNA is TGTGCCAGCAGCCCTCGGACAGGGGGCTTCTATGGCTACACCTTC.

The sample holds a few counts of this clonotype. CDR3 in amino acids: CASRVTGTGTFATNEKLFF. In DNA, the CDR3 is TGTGCCAGCAGAGTCACCGGGACAGGGACATTTGCAACTAATGAAAAACTGTTTTTT. This sequence joins TRBV27 and TRBJ1-4; the match to TRBD1 covers 9 bases. The V segment lost 6 bases and the J segment 0 bases; nucleotides outside the gene matches: 14. From germline, CDR1 is MNHEY and CDR2 SMNVEV (reference sequence). The CDR3 length is 19 residues.

Relative to its sample, this clonotype is medium-sized. This chain connects TRBV7-3 to TRBJ2-1, with 7 nucleotides matching TRBD2. The CDR3 is made up of 15 amino acids. The junction had 11 bases not matched to a gene; V was cut back by 5 bases and J by 7 bases. CDR1 is SGHTA, CDR2 FQGTGA, per germline. This chain's CDR3 is CASSLGLPGNNEQFF. In DNA, the CDR3 is TGTGCCAGCAGCCTGGGACTACCCGGGAATAATGAGCAGTTCTTC.

In this sample, this clonotype turned up many times. The chain combines TRBV14 with TRBJ1-2; TRBD1 aligns across 8 bases. The length of the CDR3 is 14 residues. Trimming removed 5 bases from V and 3 bases from J; junction bases left unmatched: 5. Germline CDR1 SGHDN, CDR2 FVKESK. CDR3: CASSSSTGDYGYTF. DNA of the CDR3: TGTGCCAGCAGCAGCTCGACAGGGGACTATGGCTACACCTTC.

Sample share makes this clonotype medium-sized. At one boundary the junction diverges from the germline segment, which might be a read error. V gene TRBV2 combines with J gene TRBJ2-7, with TRBD2 identical over 10 bases. Germline V gene sequence: CDR1 SNHLY, CDR2 FYNNEI. The CDR3 sequence is 15 residues long. CDR3 sequence reads: CASREASGRSYEQYF. The CDR3 DNA reads as TGTGCCAGCAGGGAAGCTAGCGGGAGATCCTACGAGCAGTACTTC.

This clonotype was detected many times. The chain is built from TRBV20-1 and TRBJ2-7, with D tentatively TRBD2 (6 bases). The CDR3 contains 14 residues. The V end was cut by 5 bases, the J end by 4 bases, with 18 bases between. CDR1 and CDR2 (germline): DFQATT, SNEGSKA (reference sequence). The CDR3, as DNA: TGCAGTGCTGTACCCTCTCCCCTAGCGTACGAGCAGTACTTC. It codes for CSAVPSPLAYEQYF.

The sample holds a few counts of this clonotype. This chain joins TRBV7-2 and TRBJ2-7; the D gene is possibly TRBD2 (6 bases). This CDR3 region has 18 residues. Germline V gives CDR1 SGHTA, CDR2 FQGNSA. The V gene lost 2 bases and the J gene lost 5 bases, with 25 bases spanning the gap. For the CDR3, the DNA is TGTGCCAGCAGCTTAATGGGAAACCGAGGGTCCGGGGGTGACGAGCAGTACTTC. It encodes CASSLMGNRGSGGDEQYF.

The chain joins TRBV7-2 to TRBJ2-7; no firm D call. Germline assignment: CDR1 SGHTA and CDR2 FQGNSA. V lost 0 bases, J lost 4 bases, and 7 bases lay in between. The CDR3 is made up of 13 amino acids. CDR3 bases: TGTGCCAGCAGCTTAGCGCGGAGTTACGAGCAGTACTTC. Translated, it gives CASSLARSYEQYF.

The chain employs TRBV5-6 and TRBJ2-7; 7 positions match TRBD2. Germline trimming cut 0 bases from V and 3 bases from J; bases unmatched to any gene: 3. The CDR3 consists of 14 residues. The germline V gene encodes CDR1 SGHDT and CDR2 YYEEEE. CDR3 nucleotide sequence: TGTGCCAGCAGCTTGGCCCCGGGGGGCTACGAGCAGTACTTC. Translating gives CASSLAPGGYEQYF.

This chain joins TRBV19 and TRBJ1-4, with D perhaps TRBD1 (5 bases). The V and J ends lost 5 bases and 3 bases respectively, with 7 bases between them. Looked up from germline, CDR1 is LNHDA and CDR2 is SQIVND (reference sequence). The CDR3 has 13 residues. The CDR3 sequence is CASSLTANEKLFF. The CDR3 DNA reads as TGTGCCAGTAGTCTGACAGCTAATGAAAAACTGTTTTTT.

In its sample, this clonotype was seen a few times. The V gene is TRBV11-2, the J gene TRBJ1-1; D is possibly TRBD1 (5 bases). The CDR3 is 14 residues long. The germline V gene encodes CDR1 SGHAT and CDR2 FQNNGV. V gave up 5 bases and J gave up 4 bases, with 14 bases separating them. DNA for the CDR3: TGTGCCAGCAGCCGGGGCCGCCAGAGCACTGAAGCTTTCTTT. Amino acid sequence: CASSRGRQSTEAFF.

By sample share, this clonotype is medium-sized. The chain uses TRBV12-3 or TRBV12-4 and TRBJ1-5; D remains ambiguous. The ends were cut back, 1 base at V and 5 bases at J, with 12 bases in the middle. The CDR3 runs 15 residues. This CDR3 is CASSLGIEGDQPQHF. The DNA of the CDR3 is TGTGCCAGCAGTTTAGGGATCGAGGGCGATCAGCCCCAGCATTTT.

The V and J genes are TRBV20-1 and TRBJ2-3; D might be TRBD2 (7 bases). The germline V gene has CDR1 DFQATT and CDR2 SNEGSKA (reference sequence). Trimming cost V 0 bases and J 4 bases, with 17 bases left between them. The CDR3 is made up of 16 amino acids. The CDR3 DNA sequence: TGCAGTGCTAGAGAAGGGGGTAGCGGGTTCCCAGATACGCAGTATTTT. Encoded protein: CSAREGGSGFPDTQYF.

This clonotype has just a few counts. The chain recombines TRBV24-1 with TRBJ2-5; 8 bases are a match to TRBD1. The V gene's germline CDR1 is KGHDR and CDR2 SFDVKD. V shed 3 bases, J shed 4 bases, and the junction held 6 bases outside the gene matches. The CDR3 contains 15 residues. The CDR3 loop is CATSDPRTGTETQYF. The CDR3, as DNA: TGTGCCACCAGTGATCCGAGGACAGGGACAGAGACCCAGTACTTC.

This clonotype was seen at least ten times. The rearrangement links TRBV19 to TRBJ2-7; 9 bases are shared with TRBD2. CDR3 length equals 14 residues. Germline V gene sequence: CDR1 LNHDA, CDR2 SQIVND (reference sequence). With V trimmed by 5 bases and J by 4 bases, 6 bases remained unmatched. The CDR3 loop is CASSFSSGAYEQYF. The CDR3 DNA sequence: TGTGCCAGTAGTTTTTCTAGCGGGGCTTACGAGCAGTACTTC.

In its sample, this clonotype is medium-sized. The chain carries TRBV6-1 and TRBJ2-7; D ambiguous. This CDR3 spans 13 amino acids. Trimming removed 3 bases from V and 3 bases from J, with 9 bases in between. Per the germline V gene, CDR1 is MNHNS and CDR2 is SASEGT. CDR3 region: CASSEYTSYEQYF. The CDR3 DNA is TGTGCCAGCAGTGAGTACACCAGCTACGAGCAGTACTTC.

This chain connects TRBV29-1 to TRBJ2-3, with TRBD1 matching over 7 bases. The V segment lost 6 bases and the J segment 10 bases; nucleotides outside the gene matches: 10. CDR3 length equals 12 residues. Looked up from germline, CDR1 is SQVTM and CDR2 is ANQGSEA. The CDR3 sequence is CSVTSRQGPQYF. For the CDR3, the DNA is TGCAGCGTCACTTCTAGACAGGGCCCGCAGTATTTT.

In its sample, this clonotype is medium-sized. The rearrangement joins TRBV6-1 to TRBJ1-5; maybe TRBD1 (6 bases). The CDR3 length is 15 residues. CDR1 MNHNS and CDR2 SASEGT come from the germline V gene. Trimming left V 6 bases short and J 1 base short, with 13 bases between. The CDR3 here is CASRPQGRSNQPQHF. In nucleotides, the CDR3 is TGTGCCAGCAGACCACAGGGCCGGAGCAATCAGCCCCAGCATTTT.

By frequency in the sample, this clonotype is medium-sized (0.01 to 0.1%). The gene calls are TRBV30 and TRBJ2-7; D is unresolved. Germline CDR1 reads GTSNPN; CDR2 reads SVGIG (reference sequence). V lost 1 base and J lost 0, with 7 bases in between. CDR3 size: 13 residues. The CDR3 loop reads CAWSGGPSYEQYF. The DNA of the CDR3 is TGTGCCTGGAGTGGAGGACCCTCCTACGAGCAGTACTTC.

The chain combines TRBV6-1 with TRBJ1-5, with TRBD1 identical over 7 bases. V trimming: 5 bases; J trimming: 4 bases; junction bases outside the gene matches: 5. CDR3 length equals 14 residues. Germline CDR1 is MNHNS and CDR2 is SASEGT. The CDR3 protein is CASSRGTANQPQHF. The CDR3 DNA reads TGTGCCAGCAGTCGAGGGACAGCGAATCAGCCCCAGCATTTT.

This clonotype was observed a few times. The CDR3 bases are TGCAGTGCTAGACTAGTCTCCTACAATGAGCAGTTCTTC. It is translated as CSARLVSYNEQFF. This chain uses TRBV20-1 with TRBJ2-1, with D unclear. This CDR3 is 13 amino acids long. CDR1 and CDR2 (germline): DFQATT, SNEGSKA (reference sequence). Trimming stripped 2 bases from V and 0 bases from J, with 5 bases between.

The sample holds a few counts of this clonotype. This sequence joins TRBV20-1 and TRBJ1-3; the D gene is possibly TRBD1 (5 bases). Germline V lookup: CDR1 DFQATT, CDR2 SNEGSKA (reference sequence). The CDR3 consists of 15 residues. The V end lost 6 bases, the J end lost 4 bases, and 19 bases lay between the germline ends. CDR3 sequence (DNA): TGCAGTGCCCCCCCGGGAGGGGCCTACGGAAACACCATATATTTT. Its translation: CSAPPGGAYGNTIYF.

This clonotype was seen a handful of times. This chain connects TRBV7-9 to TRBJ2-5; 8 positions agree with TRBD2. Germline V CDR1 and CDR2: SEHNR, FQNEAQ (reference sequence). V was pared by 5 bases and J by 5 bases, with 10 bases of the junction left unmatched. This CDR3 spans 15 amino acids. This CDR3 is CASSPPAGVGETQYF. In DNA, the CDR3 is TGTGCCAGCAGCCCACCAGCGGGAGTCGGTGAGACCCAGTACTTC.

A few counts support this clonotype. The V and J genes are TRBV2 and TRBJ2-1, with TRBD2 matching over 8 bases. Germline V CDR1 and CDR2: SNHLY, FYNNEI. The V segment lost 6 bases and the J segment 4 bases; nucleotides outside the gene matches: 8. The length of the CDR3 is 15 residues. The CDR3 loop reads CASRPTSGLYNEQFF. CDR3 nucleotides: TGTGCCAGCAGACCCACTAGCGGACTTTACAATGAGCAGTTCTTC.

A few counts support this clonotype. A clone one base away is much larger, so this may be a read error. The genes are TRBV5-1 and TRBJ2-7; D unresolved. This CDR3 is built from 14 residues. Trimming removed 5 bases at V and 4 bases at J, with 16 bases between. The germline V gene encodes CDR1 SGHRS and CDR2 YFSETQ. The CDR3 reads CASRSEPGRYEQYF. The CDR3 DNA reads TGCGCCAGCAGGTCTGAGCCCGGACGGTACGAGCAGTACTTC.

The genes are TRBV2 and TRBJ2-6; D might be TRBD2 (5 bases). This CDR3 has 17 amino acids. From germline, CDR1 is SNHLY and CDR2 FYNNEI. V lost 2 bases and J 2 bases, leaving 13 bases between the germline ends. In nucleotides, the CDR3 is TGTGCCAGCAGTGAAATGGGATCGGGGACTGGGGCCAACGTCCTGACTTTC. Its protein product is CASSEMGSGTGANVLTF.

This clonotype has only a few counts. This sequence joins TRBV20-1 and TRBJ2-2; 8 bases are shared with TRBD1. Germline V CDR1 and CDR2: DFQATT, SNEGSKA (reference sequence). CDR3 length: 14 residues. V shed 6 bases and J 1 base; nucleotides not matched to a gene: 4. DNA of the CDR3: TGCAGTGCCATCGACAGGGGGAACACCGGGGAGCTGTTTTTT. The encoded protein is CSAIDRGNTGELFF.

By share, this clonotype counts as medium-sized. The chain joins TRBV20-1 to TRBJ1-2, with 9 positions matching TRBD1. CDR1 is DFQATT, CDR2 SNEGSKA, per germline (reference sequence). CDR3 size: 13 residues. The J segment lost 3 bases and the V segment lost 3 bases, leaving 2 bases of the junction unmatched. CDR3 loop: CSARTGGDYGYTF. The CDR3 nucleotides read TGCAGTGCTAGGACAGGGGGGGACTATGGCTACACCTTC.

V gene TRBV20-1 combines with J gene TRBJ2-1; 9 bases map to TRBD2. The CDR3 extends over 16 amino acids. Per germline, CDR1 DFQATT and CDR2 SNEGSKA (reference sequence). Trimming took 3 bases from V and 0 from J; bases not matched to a gene: 6. CDR3 sequence: CSARGNSGSSYNEQFF. In nucleotides, the CDR3 is TGCAGTGCTAGGGGAAATAGCGGGAGCTCCTACAATGAGCAGTTCTTC.

The CDR3 nucleotides read TGTGCCAGCAGCTTAGGGGGATTGGGGCTTAAAAACATTCAGTACTTC. Translating it yields CASSLGGLGLKNIQYF. This chain joins TRBV7-9 and TRBJ2-4; tentative D call: TRBD1 (5 bases). The CDR3 has 16 amino acids. From germline, CDR1 is SEHNR and CDR2 FQNEAQ (reference sequence). Deletions cut 1 base from V and 4 bases from J, with 14 bases between.

This clonotype was seen only a few times. The chain couples TRBV2 to TRBJ1-5; D is unresolved. CDR1 and CDR2 (germline): SNHLY, FYNNEI. Trimming left V 3 bases short and J 7 bases short, with 16 bases between. This CDR3 has 15 residues. CDR3 in DNA: TGTGCCAGCAGTGATCCCCTCACCCCCGTCCAGCCCCAGCATTTT. Amino acids: CASSDPLTPVQPQHF.